This T cell receptor (beta chain) came from a study of identical twins. TCRdb reanalysed the 5' RACE reads using MiXCR and keeps one entry per CDR3 protein. The sample yields hundreds of thousands of distinct CDR3 sequences, roughly 8.6% seen once. This clonotype was observed at least ten times. V lost 7 bases and J lost 7, with 16 bases in between. The germline gives CDR1 LNHNV, CDR2 YYDKDF (reference sequence). This CDR3 is built from 13 residues. These data were also reused for a study on yellow fever vaccine responses in identical twins.

V and J are TRBV15 and TRBJ1-1; tentatively, D is TRBD1 (6 bases). This clonotype was sampled from a young woman in good health. The sequenced material came from CD8+ T cells sorted from blood. CDR3 bases: TGTGCCACCACCCCGGGACATGCCCTTGAAGCTTTCTTT. This translates into CATTPGHALEAFF.